This T cell receptor beta chain is from a study of cytomegalovirus exposure and HLA in healthy donors. 13 Jbeta primers and 60 Vbeta primers were used for the PCR. The assay was immunoSEQ multiplex PCR, and TCRdb's table has in-frame clones only and misses some. The sample lists roughly 290,000 clones, 80% seen once, with roughly 0.31% in the top ten. Study results and limitations: In vitro work confirmed that a few CMV-associated chains recognize CMV antigens. Presence/absence analyses assumed roughly uniform sequencing depth across donors, which may not hold.

CDR1 is MNHNS, CDR2 SASEGT, per germline. The V gene end was trimmed by 6 bases and the J gene end by 6 bases; junction bases not matched to a gene: 10. The CDR3 spans 15 residues. About this clone: Its antigen is still unknown.

The TCR was taken from a girl aged 2 to 9 in good health and CMV-seronegative. The chain employs TRBV6-1 and TRBJ1-5, with 8 bases that match TRBD1. The sample was PBMCs. CDR3 amino acids: CASSQDRGIRQPQHF. CDR3 sequence (DNA): TGTGCCAGCAGCCAAGACAGGGGTATCCGTCAGCCCCAGCATTTT.